This TCR beta chain comes out of a study of cytomegalovirus exposure and HLA in healthy donors. The overall study: Of all 400 or so donors who were genotyped, roughly 83% belonged to the Caucasian-associated ancestry cluster. Findings and limits, study-wide: Per a later analysis, HLA-associated TCR beta chains showed more clonal expansion than other, equally common TCR beta chains.

The donors (healthy individuals) were bone marrow donors. The V gene's germline CDR1 is MGHRA and CDR2 YSYEKL. There are 15 residues in the CDR3. Trimming removed 2 bases from V and 2 bases from J, with 13 bases in between. Regarding this clone: Its matching antigen is unknown.

It was with 60 Vbeta and 13 Jbeta primers that the PCR ran. The assay was immunoSEQ multiplex PCR, and TCRdb's table has in-frame clones only and misses some. The repertoire holds 75,000 to 100,000 clones, with approximately 76% as singletons. The sample taken for sequencing was PBMCs. The chain uses TRBV4-1 and TRBJ2-7; the D gene is possibly TRBD1 (6 bases). This sequence was found in a woman in her sixties in good health and CMV-seropositive. DNA of the CDR3: TGCGCCAGCAGCCAACGCTCCGGGACAACCTACGAGCAGTACTTC. It encodes CASSQRSGTTYEQYF.